This TCR beta chain appears in the sequencing data of a study of siplizumab effects on memory and regulatory T cells. Overall study results and limits: The authors did not confirm suppressive function in proliferating Tregs from siplizumab cultures. A naive or memory phenotype could not be assigned to roughly 75-97% of the proliferating CD4+ or CD8+ clones. Naive T cells appeared more diverse than memory cells and seemed to be major alloresponse contributors.

CDR1 and CDR2 from the germline V gene are SGHNT and YYREEE (reference sequence). The CDR3 is 15 amino acids. Trimming cost V 0 bases and J 8 bases, with 17 bases left between them. Profiled with immunoSEQ multiplex PCR; TCRdb holds only in-frame clones, not every one. This sample yields some 100,000 clones, of which around 92% are seen a single time; 2.5% to 3% belongs to the top ten. As concerns this clone: The target antigen is unknown.

The chain joins TRBV5-4 to TRBJ2-5; D possibly matches TRBD1 or TRBD2 (6 bases each). The sample taken for sequencing was CD4+ T cells sorted from blood. This TCR came from a human donor in good health. Some clones in this sample may be carry-over from other donors' samples. Here the CDR3 DNA reads TGTGCCAGCAGCTTGGAAGGCGGGGCCAGGGGAACCCAGTACTTC. Protein: CASSLEGGARGTQYF.